This is a list of T cell receptor beta chains from one sample in a study of CD8 T cells in Susac syndrome. TCRdb independently ran MiXCR on the immunoSEQ multiplex PCR reads; one entry per CDR3 protein. The sample holds about 400,000 distinct CDR3 sequences, around 85% seen once. Sequenced sample: CD8+ T cells from PBMCs. The origin of the receptors is a human donor with multiple sclerosis. CDR3s leave out the opening cysteine and the closing phenylalanine or tryptophan. Each record gives: J gene, D gene, V gene, CDR3 protein. The D gene is left open where the match is weak.

TRBJ2-7 NA TRBV6-5 ASSYSTHEQY
TRBJ1-5 NA TRBV29-1 SVVWGSGEPQH
TRBJ2-5 NA TRBV7-6 ASSLPRGDRHQETQY
TRBJ2-1 NA TRBV5-4 ASSPGLNEQF
TRBJ1-1 NA TRBV5-3 ARSLVFTEAF
TRBJ2-7 TRBD2 TRBV27 ASSLAGGFYEQY
TRBJ2-5 NA TRBV24-1 ATSEGLGETQY
TRBJ2-1 NA TRBV9 ASSVVAQLSSYNEQF
TRBJ1-5 NA TRBV6-1 ASSGALANQPQH
TRBJ2-1 NA TRBV27 ASARGTDNEQF
TRBJ2-5 NA TRBV6-1 ASRAFREVEETQY
TRBJ2-1 NA TRBV9 ASSVGLVRENEQF
TRBJ1-3 TRBD1 TRBV2 ASIGTDIGNTIY
TRBJ2-3 TRBD1 TRBV4-2 ASSLGQPYFGTQY
TRBJ2-7 NA TRBV7-9 ASSLEGYYEQY
TRBJ2-3 NA TRBV5-6 ASSLGHRDVTDTQY
TRBJ2-1 NA TRBV27 ASSQEHQNEQF
TRBJ2-5 TRBD1 TRBV29-1 SVERDRAGETQY
TRBJ2-7 NA TRBV28 ASTFSGEQY
TRBJ1-2 NA TRBV15 ATSSDGGYT
TRBJ2-1 TRBD2 TRBV12-3/TRBV12-4 ASSLTSGGAIEQF
TRBJ1-6 NA TRBV13 ASSLGTAFYNSPLH
TRBJ2-7 NA TRBV3-1 ASSQQGEGSSYEQY
TRBJ2-1 TRBD1 TRBV12-5 ASGHPGTGNNEQF
TRBJ1-5 TRBD1 TRBV28 ASSLYKAGQGGYQPQH
TRBJ2-2 NA TRBV28 ASSFTLANTGELF
TRBJ1-5 NA TRBV30 AWSDSNQPQH
TRBJ1-1 NA TRBV6-5 ASSYSSSVLGRATTEAF
TRBJ2-7 NA TRBV27 ASSLNWEQY
TRBJ2-7 TRBD1 TRBV4-1 ASSQHGTVNPYEQY
TRBJ2-6 NA TRBV27 ASSFLAPGANVLT
TRBJ1-2 NA TRBV10-3 AISEYPPNYGYT
TRBJ2-3 NA TRBV25-1 ASSEWGTDTQY
TRBJ2-3 NA TRBV27 ASRGATDTQY
TRBJ1-4 NA TRBV27 ASSPHRPGTTGKLF
TRBJ1-5 NA TRBV28 ASSLRDTGDQPQH
TRBJ2-2 NA TRBV2 ASSEVHSNTGELF
TRBJ2-3 NA TRBV5-1 ASSLEAGEDTQY
TRBJ1-1 NA TRBV4-1 ASSQEGDRRLNSEAF
TRBJ1-5 NA TRBV4-1 ASSQSEGDQPQH
TRBJ2-7 NA TRBV29-1 SVVGLSNSYEQY
TRBJ1-1 NA TRBV5-6 ASSLAGQLRGPEAF
TRBJ2-7 NA TRBV2 ASNGREADEQY
TRBJ2-7 NA TRBV20-1 SARGDGSYEQY
TRBJ1-5 NA TRBV7-2 ASSLMFGSNQPQH
TRBJ1-1 TRBD1 TRBV6-5 ASRPGQGLTEAF
TRBJ1-2 TRBD1 TRBV4-1 ASSQDRTGEVGYT